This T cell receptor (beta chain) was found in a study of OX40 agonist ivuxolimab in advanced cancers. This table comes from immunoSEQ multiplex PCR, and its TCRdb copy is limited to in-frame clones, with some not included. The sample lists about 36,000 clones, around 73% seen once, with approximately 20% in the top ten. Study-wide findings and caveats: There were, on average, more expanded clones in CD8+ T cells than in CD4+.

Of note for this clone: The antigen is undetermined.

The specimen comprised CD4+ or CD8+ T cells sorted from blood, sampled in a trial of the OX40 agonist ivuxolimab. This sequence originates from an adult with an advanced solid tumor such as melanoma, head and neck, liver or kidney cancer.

The CDR3 sequence: CASSPSVGLASSYNEQFF. The CDR3, as DNA: TGTGCCAGCAGCCCAAGCGTGGGACTAGCGTCTTCCTACAATGAGCAGTTCTTC. The V gene is TRBV7-2, the J gene TRBJ2-1; 10 nucleotides align to TRBD2. Germline CDR1 is SGHTA and CDR2 is FQGNSA. The V and J ends lost 5 bases and 1 base, in that order; junction bases with no gene match: 11. The CDR3 sequence is 18 residues long.